This paragraph reports one TCR beta chain. This sample stems from a study of blood T cell repertoires in COVID-19. The method was immunoSEQ multiplex PCR; TCRdb's version includes in-frame clones alone and lacks a portion of them. Of more than 150,000 clones in the sample, about 83% were seen once. The CDR3 runs 14 residues. J lost 3 bases, V lost 6 bases, and 5 bases had no gene match. Germline CDR1 and CDR2: MNHEY and SMNVEV (reference sequence). The V and J genes are TRBV27 and TRBJ2-7; the match to TRBD1 covers 10 bases. Sequenced input: peripheral blood. This sequence originates from a man between 70 and 80 years old who had recovered from COVID-19. The CDR3 DNA reads TGTGCCAGCAGCGATGGGACAGGGGACTACGAGCAGTACTTC. Residues: CASSDGTGDYEQYF.